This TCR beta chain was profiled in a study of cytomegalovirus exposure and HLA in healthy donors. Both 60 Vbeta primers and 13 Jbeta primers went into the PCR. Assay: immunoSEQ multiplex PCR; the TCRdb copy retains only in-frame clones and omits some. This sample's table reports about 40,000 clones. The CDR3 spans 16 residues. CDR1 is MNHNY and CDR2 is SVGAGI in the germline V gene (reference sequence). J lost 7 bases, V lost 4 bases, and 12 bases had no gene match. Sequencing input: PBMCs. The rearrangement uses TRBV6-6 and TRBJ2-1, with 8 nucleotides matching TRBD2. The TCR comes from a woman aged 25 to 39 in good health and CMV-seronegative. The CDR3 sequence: CASSSAPGGPGNEQFF. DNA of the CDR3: TGTGCCAGCAGTTCCGCCCCGGGAGGGCCGGGAAATGAGCAGTTCTTC.